These T cell receptor beta chains were read from a single sample in a study of cytomegalovirus exposure and HLA in healthy donors. The assay was immunoSEQ multiplex PCR, and TCRdb's table has in-frame clones only and misses some. The sample contains 100,000 to 120,000 clones, 70% to 90% of which appear only once. Material for sequencing was PBMCs. These receptors came from a man in his forties or fifties in good health and CMV-seronegative. Each CDR3 is given with its conserved first and last residue. The order of the fields is J gene, clone size, D gene, V gene, CDR3 protein, CDR3 DNA. D genes are given only for firm matches. Clone size is given for some rows only: seen once, a few or many times, or a class if the clone is expanded.

>TRBJ1-6|-|-|TRBV2
CASRRGGTPLHF
TGTGCCAGCAGGAGGGGGGGTACACCCCTCCACTTT
>TRBJ2-4|-|TRBD2|TRBV4-1
CASSQMGRAGLAVQYF
TGCGCCAGCAGCCAAATGGGGAGGGCAGGGCTAGCTGTTCAGTACTTC
>TRBJ1-5|-|-|TRBV7-9
CASSLGQGLRTTQHF
TGTGCCAGCAGCTTAGGCCAGGGGCTTCGAACGACCCAGCATTTT
>TRBJ1-6|-|-|TRBV5-6
CASSSRGNSPLHF
TGTGCCAGCAGCTCGAGAGGAAATTCACCCCTCCACTTT
>TRBJ1-1|-|-|TRBV5-4
CASSLGMGGTEAFF
TGTGCCAGCAGCTTGGGAATGGGCGGGACTGAAGCTTTCTTT
>TRBJ2-5|-|TRBD2|TRBV29-1
CSVKGTSGGPVKTQYF
TGCAGCGTGAAGGGGACTAGCGGGGGCCCGGTAAAGACCCAGTACTTC
>TRBJ2-7|once|TRBD2|TRBV5-1
CASSPGGALVNEQYF
TGCGCCAGCAGCCCCGGGGGGGCGCTAGTGAACGAGCAGTACTTC
>TRBJ2-3|-|-|TRBV6-5
CASSTRDTQYF
TGTGCCAGCTCAACCCGGGATACGCAGTATTTT
>TRBJ2-7|-|TRBD2|TRBV2
CASSSLADSSYEQYF
TGTGCCAGCAGTTCACTAGCGGACAGCTCCTACGAGCAGTACTTC
>TRBJ2-1|-|TRBD1|TRBV28
CASSLGQADDEQFF
TGTGCCAGCAGTTTAGGACAGGCGGACGATGAGCAGTTCTTC
>TRBJ2-7|once|-|TRBV7-2
CASSLQGTSEQYF
TGTGCCAGCAGCCTACAGGGTACTAGCGAGCAGTACTTC
>TRBJ2-1|once|TRBD2|TRBV6-4
CASRVCLAGAPREQFF
TGTGCCAGCAGGGTTTGTCTAGCGGGGGCCCCAAGGGAGCAGTTCTTC
>TRBJ2-7|-|-|TRBV9
CASSVEDSYYEQYF
TGCGCCAGCAGCGTAGAGGACAGCTACTACGAGCAGTACTTC
>TRBJ1-1|-|-|TRBV6-1
CASRHNMNTEAFF
TGTGCCAGCAGGCATAACATGAACACTGAAGCTTTCTTT
>TRBJ1-1|-|-|TRBV2
CASSAGSEAFF
TGTGCCAGCAGTGCAGGTTCTGAAGCTTTCTTT
>TRBJ2-7|-|-|TRBV19
CASSTQNYEQYF
TGTGCCAGTAGTACCCAGAACTACGAGCAGTACTTC
>TRBJ1-4|-|TRBD1|TRBV5-1
CASSSRTGVGKLFF
TGCGCCAGCAGCTCTAGGACAGGGGTTGGAAAACTGTTTTTT
>TRBJ1-1|-|-|TRBV5-1
CASSYGGMNTEAFF
TGCGCCAGCAGTTATGGGGGCATGAACACTGAAGCTTTCTTT
>TRBJ2-1|-|-|TRBV28
CASSSPRGEQFF
TGTGCCAGCAGCTCCCCCCGGGGTGAGCAGTTCTTC
>TRBJ2-2|-|TRBD2|TRBV5-1
CASSLGLAANTGELFF
TGCGCCAGCAGCCTGGGACTAGCAGCGAACACCGGGGAGCTGTTTTTT
>TRBJ2-5|-|-|TRBV28
CASSRAGLIQETQYF
TGTGCCAGCAGCAGGGCGGGACTCATCCAAGAGACCCAGTACTTC
>TRBJ1-1|-|TRBD1|TRBV4-1
CASSRGRDSMNTEAFF
TGCGCCAGCAGCCGCGGTAGGGACAGCATGAACACTGAAGCTTTCTTT
>TRBJ2-7|once|TRBD1|TRBV5-4
CASSTDRVAGLEQYF
TGTGCCAGCAGCACGGACAGGGTGGCCGGGCTGGAGCAGTACTTC
>TRBJ1-1|once|-|TRBV28
CASSLGTNREAFF
TGTGCCAGCAGTTTAGGGACAAATCGTGAAGCTTTCTTT
>TRBJ2-3|-|-|TRBV4-3
CASSQEGRSTDTQYF
TGCGCCAGCAGCCAAGAAGGCAGGAGCACAGATACGCAGTATTTT
>TRBJ2-7|-|TRBD1|TRBV2
CASSRDRISYEQYF
TGTGCCAGCAGCCGGGACAGGATCTCCTACGAGCAGTACTTC
>TRBJ2-1|-|TRBD2|TRBV28
CASSTPLFSQAETSGGNNEQFF
TGTGCCAGCAGTACCCCCCTCTTCTCGCAGGCAGAGACTAGCGGGGGGAACAATGAGCAGTTCTTC
>TRBJ2-5|-|-|TRBV5-1
CASSFGKEGETQYF
TGCGCCAGCAGCTTTGGCAAAGAGGGCGAGACCCAGTACTTC
>TRBJ1-4|-|TRBD1|TRBV5-1
CASSFRTGGNEKLFF
TGCGCCAGCAGCTTCCGGACAGGGGGCAATGAAAAACTGTTTTTT
>TRBJ1-6|few|TRBD1|TRBV7-2
CASSREWDSNSPLHF
TGTGCCAGCAGTAGAGAGTGGGACAGTAATTCACCCCTCCACTTT
>TRBJ1-2|-|-|TRBV5-1
CASSLEGGRGYTF
TGCGCCAGCAGCTTGGAAGGAGGGAGAGGCTACACCTTC
>TRBJ2-4|-|TRBD2|TRBV2
CASSEEVLSGGLAKNIQYF
TGTGCCAGCAGTGAAGAGGTCCTTAGCGGGGGCTTGGCCAAAAACATTCAGTACTTC
>TRBJ1-2|-|TRBD1|TRBV18
CASSPQMETGAGYTF
TGTGCCAGCTCACCGCAGATGGAGACAGGGGCCGGCTACACCTTC
>TRBJ2-5|-|-|TRBV5-4
CASSLAGVLETQYF
TGTGCCAGCAGCTTGGCGGGGGTGTTAGAGACCCAGTACTTC
>TRBJ2-1|-|TRBD2|TRBV7-9
CASSLGLAGGREQFF
TGTGCCAGCAGCTTAGGCCTAGCGGGGGGGCGGGAGCAGTTCTTC
>TRBJ2-3|-|-|TRBV27
CASSFTSHSDTQYF
TGTGCCAGCAGTTTTACTAGCCATTCAGATACGCAGTATTTT
>TRBJ1-3|-|-|TRBV6-1
CASSPTSGNTIYF
TGTGCCAGCAGTCCAACTTCTGGAAACACCATATATTTT
>TRBJ2-7|-|-|TRBV29-1
CSVGGTAYEQYF
TGCAGCGTAGGAGGGACAGCCTACGAGCAGTACTTC
>TRBJ1-2|once|TRBD1|TRBV28
CASSLWGQVEVGYTF
TGTGCCAGCAGTTTATGGGGACAGGTAGAGGTGGGCTACACCTTC
>TRBJ1-1|-|-|TRBV7-9
CASSPRRDGRNTEAFF
TGTGCCAGCAGCCCTAGGAGGGACGGACGCAACACTGAAGCTTTCTTT
>TRBJ1-2|once|-|TRBV19
CASSPWTVLNYGYTF
TGTGCCAGTAGTCCCTGGACAGTTCTGAACTATGGCTACACCTTC
>TRBJ1-2|once|-|TRBV5-1
CASSLGALQHLGYTF
TGCGCCAGCAGCTTGGGGGCATTACAACACCTCGGCTACACCTTC
>TRBJ1-1|-|TRBD1|TRBV28
CASSYPTSTGAVGARINMNTEAFF
TGTGCCAGCAGCTACCCCACATCGACAGGGGCAGTGGGCGCACGCATAAATATGAACACTGAAGCTTTCTTT
>TRBJ2-7|-|TRBD1|TRBV28
CASSPGQTKQYF
TGTGCCAGCAGCCCGGGACAGACGAAGCAGTACTTC
>TRBJ1-2|-|TRBD1|TRBV2
CASSEKPGGTYGYTF
TGTGCCAGCAGTGAAAAGCCAGGGGGGACCTATGGCTACACCTTC
>TRBJ1-2|-|-|TRBV10-3
CAISESVQSFNGYTF
TGTGCCATCAGTGAGTCGGTACAGAGCTTCAATGGCTACACCTTC
>TRBJ2-2|-|TRBD1|TRBV19
CASTPSGQGYTGELFF
TGTGCCAGTACCCCGTCCGGACAGGGTTACACCGGGGAGCTGTTTTTT
>TRBJ2-3|-|-|TRBV5-5
CASSSLRGLITDTQYF
TGTGCCAGCAGCTCCCTAAGGGGACTCATCACAGATACGCAGTATTTT